This TCR beta chain stems from a study of T cell responses to AZD1222 COVID-19 vaccine (dated by TCRdb to about 2021). About the full investigation: TCR sequencing covered about 230 trial participants: roughly 200 given two doses of AZD1222 and around 25 given two doses of MenACWY control vaccine. Trial participants were enrolled by age into 18-55, 56-69 and 70-plus year subgroups, with roughly 160, 29 and 62 TCR-sequenced participants respectively.

The CDR3 regions of human TCRbeta chains were analyzed by immunosequencing. The study's own analysis went as follows. TCRs in the repertoires were matched against a reference library of SARS-CoV-2-specific TCRs that had been generated with the MIRA antigen-specificity platform. Breadth was defined as the fraction of unique TCRs that were SARS-CoV-2-associated. Depth was defined as the fraction of total T cells that were SARS-CoV-2-associated. Each spike-specific TCR was assigned to its reactive spike region and to a CD4 or CD8 class using the MIRA data. Log10-transformed breadth and depth values were compared by one-way ANOVA with Sidak's multiple comparisons tests. TCRdb carries this immuneACCESS record with in-frame sequences only. Its versions omit some clonotypes, under half of them owing to an unresolved V gene in the studies checked, with the rest unexplained. V, J and clone size are those of that table, while D and trimming were read from the DNA. The sample table holds 160,000 or so clones, of which about 90% were seen once. 4.4% of the sample is in the top ten clones.

With respect to this clone: This clone's antigen is unknown. Base qualities are not at hand, and no much larger clone is one base apart.

From cysteine to phenylalanine, the CDR3 is 16 amino acids long. Solely the CDR3 DNA is kept, with 48 bases framed from the first base. Relative to germline, V is missing 4 bases and J is missing 6 bases, with 15 bases of the junction outside any gene match. The germline V gene provides CDR1 SGDLS and CDR2 YYNGEE. The meaning of the sample's time point label: baseline before first vaccination. The treatment or condition label on this specimen signifies: meningococcal conjugate vaccine given as trial control. Vaccinee samples came from UK trials COV001 and COV002, including a single-blind randomized controlled phase 2/3 trial of AZD1222 (ChAdOx1 nCoV-19) in healthy adults. For TCRbeta chain sequencing, PBMC samples were collected from trial participants at day 0 and at day 28 after the second dose. General conclusions and limits of the study: Conclusions about previously exposed vaccinees are limited, since just five or six AZD1222 recipients were seropositive for SARS-CoV-2 at baseline. CD4 TCRs associated with the vaccine covered the entire spike protein, and the dominant responses were in regions 160-218 and 743-854. After two AZD1222 doses, both the breadth and the depth of spike-specific TCRs were significantly higher than at day 0 and than in MenACWY recipients. Epitopes outside the regions mutated in the B.1.351 and B.1.1.7 variants were reportedly recognized by nearly half of the unique spike-specific TCRs. No day 14 peak-response samples were available, so repertoires were characterized only after the peak T cell response. The 56-69-year group was small, and its depth increase did not reach significance, likely because of low power. Most participants were white British and females outnumbered males, and the authors suggested that clonal diversity may have been underestimated.

Recombination linked TRBV9 to TRBJ2-7; TRBD2 matches 8 bases in the middle. This sequence originates from an adult in good health. The sequences come from peripheral blood, collected on day 0 of MenACWY control vaccination. The CDR3 region has the sequence CASSSSVAGPAREQYF. The DNA is TGTGCCAGCAGCTCCTCTGTAGCGGGACCTGCCCGCGAGCAGTACTTC.